This T cell receptor (beta chain) was recorded in a study of CD8 T cells in Susac syndrome. Study-level findings and limits: In its TCR sequencing and HLA analysis, the study acknowledged that the number of individuals was relatively small.

Comments on this clonotype: Its antigen is still unknown.

Random hexamers were used to reverse transcribe about 0.5 to 1 ug of RNA. TCRdb analysed the immunoSEQ multiplex PCR reads with MiXCR anew, one entry per CDR3 protein. The table shows around 110,000 distinct CDR3 sequences, with 95% to 96% occurring only once. Source material: CD4+ T cells from PBMCs. The receptor was isolated from a human donor with Susac syndrome.

In DNA form, the CDR3 reads TGTGCCAGCAGTTTCGGACAGTACGAGCAGTACTTC. It is translated as CASSFGQYEQYF. V and J are TRBV28 and TRBJ2-7, with a weak D call TRBD1 (6 bases). The CDR3 contains 12 residues. Trimming pared 3 bases from V and 4 bases from J, leaving 7 bases between. Germline V gene data show CDR1 as MDHEN and CDR2 as SYDVKM.